This TCR beta chain comes out of a study of regulatory T cells in long-lasting Graves disease. CDR3 regions were amplified by Arm-PCR using iRepertoire HTBI primers to build TCR beta libraries. A single record per CDR3 protein comes from TCRdb applying MiXCR to the multiplex PCR reads. The data hold about 530,000 distinct CDR3 sequences, with about 16% observed a single time. Study-level results: Whereas new patients shared 1,000 or so public clonotypes, persistent patients shared more, at 2,500 to 3,500.

Regarding time point: newly diagnosed GD, antithyroid drugs for less than 3 months. From PBMCs, RNA was extracted and then used to make the TCR library. In its sample, this clonotype was seen many times. Its antigen is not known. In addition, the sample was reused for a study of T cells in Graves' hyperthyroidism and ophthalmopathy. That report adds: In the first-round RT-PCR of the TCR CDR3, the HTBI primer set was used.

The sequence came from a middle-aged woman with Graves disease. The sample consisted of peripheral blood mononuclear cells (PBMCs), taken at new diagnosis, from a patient treated with antithyroid drugs.

The CDR3 reads CASSLVPYGGELFF. The CDR3 nucleotides are TGCGCCAGCAGCTTGGTACCGTATGGCGGGGAGCTGTTTTTT. This chain joins TRBV5-1 and TRBJ2-2, with unresolved D. The CDR3 totals 14 residues. V shed 0 bases and J shed 7 bases, with 10 bases lying between them. Germline V gives CDR1 SGHRS, CDR2 YFSETQ.